The present T cell receptor beta chain was sequenced within a study of T cells in Graves' hyperthyroidism and ophthalmopathy. The study's findings and limits: Among clonotypes expanded in thyroid above 0.001, most were also found in blood.

V gave up 1 base and J gave up 0 bases, with 6 bases separating them. Germline CDR1 reads SQVTM; CDR2 reads ANQGSEA. The length of the CDR3 is 14 residues. This clonotype occurred many times. Its antigen remains unidentified. Recently diagnosed hyperthyroidism of less than 2 months' duration affected patients aged 18 to 65. In making diagnoses, clinical symptoms, serum thyroxine and TRAb, thyroid ultrasound and orbital computed tomography were all used. TCR beta CDR3 region amplification was performed from RNA transcripts. A first-round RT-PCR of the TCR CDR3 used the HTBI primer set. Using its own MiXCR run on the multiplex PCR reads, TCRdb lists one record per CDR3 protein. The top ten clones hold approximately 7.5% of a sample with a few hundred thousand distinct CDR3 sequences, more than 45% of them seen once.

The clonotype was recovered from a young woman with Graves' hyperthyroidism. The chain has TRBV29-1 and TRBJ2-2; D gene ambiguous. The sequenced sample consisted of peripheral blood or thyroid tissue (not recorded which). The CDR3 DNA reads as TGCAGCGTTGAAGTGGGAACGAACACCGGGGAGCTGTTTTTT. Its protein is CSVEVGTNTGELFF.